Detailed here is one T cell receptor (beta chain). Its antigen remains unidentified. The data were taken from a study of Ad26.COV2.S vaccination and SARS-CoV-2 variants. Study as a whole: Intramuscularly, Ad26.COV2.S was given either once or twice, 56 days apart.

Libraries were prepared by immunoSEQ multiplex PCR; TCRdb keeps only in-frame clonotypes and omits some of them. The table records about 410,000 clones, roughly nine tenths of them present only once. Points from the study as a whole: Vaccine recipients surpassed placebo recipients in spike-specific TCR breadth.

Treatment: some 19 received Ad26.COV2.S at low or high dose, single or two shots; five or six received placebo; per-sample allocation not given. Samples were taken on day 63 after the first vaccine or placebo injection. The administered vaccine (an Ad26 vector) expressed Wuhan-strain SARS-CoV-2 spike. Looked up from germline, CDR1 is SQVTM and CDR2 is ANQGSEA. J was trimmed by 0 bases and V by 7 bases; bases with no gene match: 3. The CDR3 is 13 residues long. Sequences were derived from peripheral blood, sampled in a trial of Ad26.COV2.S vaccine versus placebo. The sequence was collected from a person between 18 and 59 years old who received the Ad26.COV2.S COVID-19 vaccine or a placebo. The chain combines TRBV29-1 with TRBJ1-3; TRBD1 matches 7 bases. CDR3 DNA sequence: TGCAGCGCCAGGGGGGGCTCTGGAAACACCATATATTTT. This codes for CSARGGSGNTIYF.